This TCR beta chain is from a study of T cells after yellow fever vaccination. At the level of the study: For low cell numbers, libraries were made with SMART-Seq v4 Ultra Low Input.

Researchers made TCR cDNA using 5'RACE template switching, and this step added a universal primer site and UMIs. One entry per CDR3 protein, called by TCRdb with MiXCR from the 5' RACE reads. The table records about 310,000 distinct CDR3 sequences, roughly 3.5% of them present only once. Findings of the study overall: Shared CD4/CD8 clonotypes were a small share, likely from convergent recombination. In post-booster samples, most primary-vaccination clones reappeared (approximately 97% CD4, 70% to 90% CD8).

This CDR3 is 13 amino acids long. V lost 6 bases to trimming and J lost 1 base, with 8 bases between them. This clonotype was recorded many times. Its target is unknown. Specimen: PBMCs, collected on the day of the yellow fever booster vaccination. The receptor comes from a man aged 18 to 29 who received the YFV17D yellow fever vaccine. The chain joins TRBV12-3 or TRBV12-4 to TRBJ2-3; D uncertain. The CDR3 DNA follows: TGTGCCAGCAGCCCAACTGGCACAGATACGCAGTATTTT. It specifies CASSPTGTDTQYF.